Following are 26 T cell receptor beta chains from one sample sequenced in a study of blood T cell repertoires in COVID-19. Produced via immunoSEQ multiplex PCR; TCRdb's table is partial and in-frame only. The table lists approximately 220,000 clones, 81% of them singletons. Sequenced: peripheral blood. These receptor sequences come from a woman of 80 years or more with acute or convalescent COVID-19.

V usage is TRBV6-1 and J usage is TRBJ2-7; possible D gene TRBD1, 6 bases. The CDR3 runs 15 residues. V gave up 3 bases and J gave up 0 bases, with 12 bases separating them. Germline V lookup: CDR1 MNHNS, CDR2 SASEGT. Here the CDR3 DNA reads TGTGCCAGCAGTGATTCAGGGGAAATCTCCTACGAGCAGTACTTC. It is translated as CASSDSGEISYEQYF.

V usage is TRBV19 and J usage is TRBJ2-1; TRBD1 matches 8 bases. The CDR3 totals 19 residues. Germline loops: CDR1 LNHDA, CDR2 SQIVND (reference sequence). V shed 10 bases, J shed 5 bases, and the junction held 25 bases outside the gene matches. The CDR3 reads CAIYRRAHTRQGSHNEQFF. CDR3 coding DNA: TGTGCCATTTACCGCCGGGCCCATACCCGACAGGGGTCACACAATGAGCAGTTCTTC.

With regard to this clone: The same CDR3 can be traced to other DNA sequences in this sample. The rearrangement links TRBV18 to TRBJ2-7; 11 bases map to TRBD2. From germline, CDR1 is KGHSH and CDR2 LQKENI. The CDR3 is 15 residues long. V was clipped by 3 bases and J by 2 bases; unmatched bases: 3. The CDR3 DNA is TGTGCCAGCTCACCTGGGACTAGCGGTACCTACGAGCAGTACTTC. Residues: CASSPGTSGTYEQYF.

This clone showed up just once. The rearrangement uses TRBV2 and TRBJ2-4; tentatively, D is TRBD1 (8 bases). This CDR3 region has 17 residues. Germline CDR1 is SNHLY and CDR2 is FYNNEI. V lost 4 bases, J lost 0 bases, and 16 bases lay in between. CDR3 sequence reads: CASSVTGGGGAKNIQYF. CDR3 nucleotides: TGTGCCAGCAGTGTAACAGGGGGAGGGGGAGCCAAAAACATTCAGTACTTC.

CDR3 loop: CASSITATSNYGYTF. Here the CDR3 DNA reads TGTGCCAGTAGTATAACAGCAACAAGTAACTATGGCTACACCTTC. The genes are TRBV19 and TRBJ1-2; D not certain. The CDR3 is made up of 15 amino acids. Trimming removed 2 bases at V and 1 base at J, with 11 bases between. Germline values: CDR1 LNHDA, CDR2 SQIVND (reference sequence).

The chain has TRBV21-1 and TRBJ2-5; the table calls TRBD2, which could not be checked here. TRBV21-1 is a known pseudogene. The CDR3 contains 18 residues. The CDR3 reads CASSKVGTVALSKETQYF. The CDR3 DNA sequence: TGTGCCAGCAGCAAAGTGGGGACTGTAGCTCTATCAAAAGAGACCCAGTACTTC.

The rearrangement uses TRBV10-3 and TRBJ2-5, with D perhaps TRBD1 (6 bases). Germline CDR1 reads ENHRY; CDR2 reads SYGVKD. CDR3 length equals 15 residues. V was clipped by 11 bases and J by 4 bases, with 23 bases between them. DNA of the CDR3: TGTGCCGCGGCGACAGGTGGCGGGTTCAGAGAGACCCAGTACTTC. Its translation is CAAATGGGFRETQYF.

Here the CDR3 reads CASRADRVAFF. DNA for the CDR3: TGTGCCAGTAGAGCGGACAGGGTGGCTTTCTTT. This chain connects TRBV19 to TRBJ1-1, with TRBD1 matching 8 bases. The CDR3 length is 11 residues. Per the germline V gene, CDR1 is LNHDA and CDR2 is SQIVND (reference sequence). V gave up 6 bases and J gave up 11 bases; unmatched junction bases: 5. Drawing the rest from reference TRBV19 and TRBJ1-1, the complete variable domain is DGGITQSPKYLFRKEGQNVTLSCEQNLNHDAMYWYRQDPGQGLRLIYYSQIVNDFQKGDIAEGYSVSREKKESFPLTVTSAQKNPTAFYLCASRADRVAFFGQGTRLTVV.

The chain carries TRBV19 and TRBJ1-1; TRBD1 might be the D (6 bases). With 5 bases removed from V and 4 bases from J, the gap between germline ends came to 23 bases. The CDR3 extends over 17 amino acids. Germline CDR1 and CDR2: LNHDA and SQIVND (reference sequence). The CDR3 region has the DNA TGTGCCAGTAGTGCCCGTTCCGGGGGGGCGATGGGCACTGAAGCTTTCTTT. Translating gives CASSARSGGAMGTEAFF.

This chain connects TRBV19 to TRBJ2-7; the D is unclear. Germline lookup yields CDR1 LNHDA and CDR2 SQIVND (reference sequence). The CDR3 is 14 residues long. V was cut by 6 bases and J by 1 base, with 13 bases left in between. CDR3 nucleotides: TGTGCCAGTAGGGGCAGGCCCCCATCCTACGAGCAGTACTTC. Translating it yields CASRGRPPSYEQYF. Together with reference TRBV19 and TRBJ2-7, the CDR3 gives the full variable domain: DGGITQSPKYLFRKEGQNVTLSCEQNLNHDAMYWYRQDPGQGLRLIYYSQIVNDFQKGDIAEGYSVSREKKESFPLTVTSAQKNPTAFYLCASRGRPPSYEQYFGPGTRLTVT.

This chain connects TRBV10-1 to TRBJ2-2, with 7 bases lining up with TRBD1. The CDR3 consists of 15 residues. Germline-derived CDR1 and CDR2 are WNHNN and SYGVQD (reference sequence). V was clipped by 5 bases and J by 3 bases; unmatched bases: 6. The CDR3 coding sequence is TGCGCCAGCAGTCGGACAGGCTTATACACCGGGGAGCTGTTTTTT. This gives the protein CASSRTGLYTGELFF.

The DNA of the CDR3 is TGTGCCAGCATCCAAAATACAGGCGCCAACACTGAAGCTTTCTTT. Its protein is CASIQNTGANTEAFF. The rearrangement links TRBV7-6 to TRBJ1-1; a weak D match, TRBD1 (5 bases). The CDR3 covers 15 residues. Germline V lookup: CDR1 SGHVS, CDR2 FNYEAQ. The V gene lost 7 bases and the J gene lost 2 bases, with 17 bases spanning the gap.

V is TRBV29-1 and J is TRBJ1-2, with TRBD1 matching over 8 bases. The V segment lost 3 bases and the J segment 2 bases; nucleotides outside the gene matches: 5. The germline V gene has CDR1 SQVTM and CDR2 ANQGSEA. CDR3 length equals 14 residues. CDR3 sequence: CSVDSTGENYGYTF. CDR3 bases: TGCAGCGTTGATTCGACAGGGGAAAACTATGGCTACACCTTC.

V is TRBV9 and J is TRBJ1-2, with D possibly matching TRBD1 (5 bases). Per germline, CDR1 SGDLS and CDR2 YYNGEE. V lost 3 bases to trimming and J lost 0 bases, with 18 bases between them. This CDR3 has 17 residues. CDR3 residues: CASSGRDGLKSNYGYTF. The CDR3 DNA is TGTGCCAGCAGCGGGCGGGACGGCCTTAAATCTAACTATGGCTACACCTTC.

The chain uses TRBV2 and TRBJ1-2; D is possibly TRBD1 (6 bases). Per the germline V gene, CDR1 is SNHLY and CDR2 is FYNNEI. V lost 1 base and J lost 8, with 14 bases in between. The CDR3 sequence is 14 residues long. CDR3 sequence (DNA): TGTGCCAGCAGTGAAGGACGGACAGTAGAAGGCTACACCTTC. This sequence encodes CASSEGRTVEGYTF.

The rearrangement uses TRBV7-9 and TRBJ2-3, with 7 nucleotides matching TRBD1. V lost 2 bases, J lost 3 bases, and 5 bases stayed unmatched. The length of the CDR3 is 15 residues. From germline, CDR1 is SEHNR and CDR2 FQNEAQ (reference sequence). CDR3 bases: TGTGCCAGCAGCTTACCAGGGGGACAAACAGATACGCAGTATTTT. Amino acid sequence: CASSLPGGQTDTQYF.

In its sample, this clone was seen a few times. This sequence joins TRBV18 and TRBJ1-6; TRBD1 matches at 7 bases. The V segment lost 3 bases and the J segment 8 bases; nucleotides outside the gene matches: 7. The CDR3 covers 15 residues. The germline CDR1 and CDR2 sequences are KGHSH and LQKENI. In DNA, the CDR3 is TGTGCCAGCTCACCCGGGACAGCAGAAGATTCACCCCTCCACTTT. The encoded protein is CASSPGTAEDSPLHF.

This chain links TRBV7-3 with TRBJ2-6, with D possibly TRBD1 on 6 matching bases. CDR1 and CDR2 from the germline V gene are SGHTA and FQGTGA. V lost 5 bases to trimming and J lost 0 bases, with 8 bases between them. The CDR3 extends over 15 amino acids. The CDR3 region is CASSKQGSGANVLTF. CDR3 bases: TGTGCCAGCAGCAAACAGGGCTCTGGGGCCAACGTCCTGACTTTC.

The table lists this clone with a few counts. The J gene is TRBJ2-7, the V gene TRBV29-1; TRBD1 matches at 12 bases. This CDR3 comprises 14 residues. V lost 5 bases, J lost 5 bases, and 7 bases stayed unmatched. Germline CDR1 reads SQVTM; CDR2 reads ANQGSEA. Written as DNA, the CDR3 is TGCAGCGTTAAAGGTGGGACAGGGGGCCACGAGCAGTACTTC. Its translation is CSVKGGTGGHEQYF.

This chain joins TRBV4-2 and TRBJ2-7; D is perhaps TRBD1 (6 bases). The V end lost 7 bases, the J end lost 3 bases, and 16 bases lay between the germline ends. The CDR3 is made up of 14 amino acids. Germline lookup yields CDR1 LGHNA and CDR2 YNFKEQ. CDR3 DNA sequence: TGTGCCAGCAAAGTGTTCTCAGGGGACTACGAGCAGTACTTC. Its protein is CASKVFSGDYEQYF.

The rearrangement links TRBV15 to TRBJ1-4; 7 nucleotides line up with TRBD1. From germline, CDR1 is LNHNV and CDR2 YYDKDF (reference sequence). V shed 1 base and J 7 bases; nucleotides not matched to a gene: 9. There are 16 residues in the CDR3. CDR3 in DNA: TGTGCCACCAGCAGAGGGCAGGGGGGTCGGGGTGAAAAACTGTTTTTT. This gives the protein CATSRGQGGRGEKLFF.

CDR3 in amino acids: CAWSAGGEGQETQYF. The CDR3 DNA reads as TGTGCCTGGAGCGCAGGAGGTGAAGGGCAAGAGACCCAGTACTTC. The V gene is TRBV30, the J gene TRBJ2-5, with a tentative D call TRBD2 (5 bases). The CDR3 totals 15 residues. The germline V gene has CDR1 GTSNPN and CDR2 SVGIG (reference sequence). Deletions cut 3 bases from V and 2 bases from J, with 16 bases between.

This chain joins TRBV5-1 and TRBJ2-2; D may be TRBD1 (6 bases). The V end lost 0 bases, the J end lost 6 bases, and 15 bases lay between the germline ends. Per the germline V gene, CDR1 is SGHRS and CDR2 is YFSETQ. The CDR3 has 16 amino acids. CDR3 protein: CASSLAAKGDPGELFF. CDR3 sequence (DNA): TGCGCCAGCAGCTTGGCCGCGAAGGGGGACCCCGGGGAGCTGTTTTTT.

This clone was detected once. The chain joins TRBV28 to TRBJ2-7, with unresolved D. Germline V lookup: CDR1 MDHEN, CDR2 SYDVKM. With 3 bases removed from V and 4 bases from J, the gap between germline ends came to 7 bases. The CDR3 runs to 12 residues. The CDR3 sequence: CASSLNIYEQYF. The CDR3 DNA reads TGTGCCAGCAGTTTGAACATTTACGAGCAGTACTTC.

The rearrangement links TRBV4-1 to TRBJ2-7; 7 nucleotides align to TRBD1. The CDR3 sequence is 17 residues long. Trimming removed 0 bases from V and 0 bases from J; junction bases left unmatched: 8. Germline V gene sequence: CDR1 MGHRA, CDR2 YSYEKL. CDR3 coding DNA: TGCGCCAGCAGCCAAGATCAGGGGGATCGAAGCTCCTACGAGCAGTACTTC. This translates into CASSQDQGDRSSYEQYF.

V gene TRBV5-4 combines with J gene TRBJ2-3; TRBD1 might be the D (6 bases). Germline V gene sequence: CDR1 SGHNT, CDR2 YYREEE (reference sequence). This CDR3 has 16 residues. Deletions cut 4 bases from V and 2 bases from J, with 17 bases between. In nucleotides, the CDR3 is TGTGCCAGCAGCCGAGGGGGTAGCAATCCCACAGATACGCAGTATTTT. Amino acid sequence: CASSRGGSNPTDTQYF.